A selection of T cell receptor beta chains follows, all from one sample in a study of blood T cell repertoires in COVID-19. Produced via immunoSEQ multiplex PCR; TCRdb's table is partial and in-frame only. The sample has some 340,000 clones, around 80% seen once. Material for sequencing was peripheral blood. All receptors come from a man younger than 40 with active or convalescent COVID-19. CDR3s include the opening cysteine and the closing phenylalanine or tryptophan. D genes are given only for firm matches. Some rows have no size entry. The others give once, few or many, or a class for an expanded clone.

TGTGCCACCAGTGACTCGGACAGGGAATACAATGAGCAGTTCTTC	CATSDSDREYNEQFF	TRBV24-1	TRBJ2-1	-	TRBD1
TGTGCCAGCAACCGACTCCCGAGCAATGAAAAACTGTTTTTT	CASNRLPSNEKLFF	TRBV2	TRBJ1-4	-	-
TGTGCCAGCAGCCGCCCCGGACAGCTCACTGAAGCTTTCTTT	CASSRPGQLTEAFF	TRBV7-2	TRBJ1-1	few	-
TGTGCCAGCAGCCCGACAGGGACCAGCTCCTACGAGCAGTACTTC	CASSPTGTSSYEQYF	TRBV7-9	TRBJ2-7	few	TRBD1
TGTGCCAGCAGCTCCCGGGACAGGGCATATGGCTACACCTTC	CASSSRDRAYGYTF	TRBV11-3	TRBJ1-2	few	TRBD1
TGTGCCACCAGTGACCTGGCGGGACAGGGGGACGTCGGGGAGCTGTTTTTT	CATSDLAGQGDVGELFF	TRBV24-1	TRBJ2-2	-	TRBD1
TGTGCCAGCAGCGTTCGCGAGACAGGGATTCCCTACGAGCAGTACTTC	CASSVRETGIPYEQYF	TRBV5-4	TRBJ2-7	-	TRBD1
TGCGCCAGCAGCTCGGACGGGGGTTCACCCCTCCACTTT	CASSSDGGSPLHF	TRBV5-1	TRBJ1-6	-	-
TGCGCCAGCAGCGGACCTGGACTGGGGACTGAAGCTTTCTTT	CASSGPGLGTEAFF	TRBV5-1	TRBJ1-1	-	-
TGCAGCGTTGAAGACGAGCGGGACTACAATGAGCAGTTCTTC	CSVEDERDYNEQFF	TRBV29-1	TRBJ2-1	many	TRBD2
TGTGCCAGCAGGATAACAGGGTATCGCGGCAATCAGCCCCAGCATTTT	CASRITGYRGNQPQHF	TRBV28	TRBJ1-5	few	-
TGTGCCAGCAGCGGCGAGTTTTTGAGGACCGGGGAGCTGTTTTTT	CASSGEFLRTGELFF	TRBV2	TRBJ2-2	-	-
TGTGCCAGCAGCTTACTCCAGGGTAAGAGCTACGAGCAGTACTTC	CASSLLQGKSYEQYF	TRBV11-2	TRBJ2-7	-	-
TGCAGCGCCGAGTATGGGGGAGGAACTGAAGCTTTCTTT	CSAEYGGGTEAFF	TRBV29-1	TRBJ1-1	-	-
TGTGCCATGACCCCTGGGACTAGCGGGGGGGCCGTGTCCTACAATGAGCAGTTCTTC	CAMTPGTSGGAVSYNEQFF	TRBV10-3	TRBJ2-1	-	TRBD2
TGTGCCAGCAGTATTCCCACTAGCGGCACAGATACGCAGTATTTT	CASSIPTSGTDTQYF	TRBV6-5	TRBJ2-3	-	TRBD2
TGTGCCAGCAGCTCCAGACTCCTTCCGCGCGATAGTATGGAGAATACGCAGTATTTT	CASSSRLLPRDSMENTQYF	TRBV4-2	TRBJ2-3	-	-
TGTGCCAGTGTGAGTGGGACTAGCTTCTACAATGAGCAGTTCTTC	CASVSGTSFYNEQFF	TRBV19	TRBJ2-1	-	TRBD2
TGTGCCAGCAGTGAAGGGTACAAGGCGGGGGCTCAGCCCCAGCATTTT	CASSEGYKAGAQPQHF	TRBV6-1	TRBJ1-5	-	-
TGTGCCAGCAGTTACGACAGGGGCCACGAGCAGTACTTC	CASSYDRGHEQYF	TRBV28	TRBJ2-7	-	TRBD1
TGTGCTAGTGGTTCTCTAGGGGGGGAGGAAAAACTGTTTTTT	CASGSLGGEEKLFF	TRBV12-5	TRBJ1-4	-	-
TGTGCCAGCACCCCGGGAGGGTCGGGCACTGAAGCTTTCTTT	CASTPGGSGTEAFF	TRBV6-5	TRBJ1-1	-	-
TGTGCCAGCAGTTACTCAAGGCGGCAAGAGACCCAGTACTTC	CASSYSRRQETQYF	TRBV6-5	TRBJ2-5	-	-
TGTGCCAGCAGCCCTCCTAGCGGGAGGGGGACCTACAATGAGCAGTTCTTC	CASSPPSGRGTYNEQFF	TRBV9	TRBJ2-1	once	TRBD2
TGCGCCAGCAGCTTAGTATCGGGGGCAACTAATGAAAAACTGTTTTTT	CASSLVSGATNEKLFF	TRBV5-1	TRBJ1-4	-	-
TGTGCCAGCAGCCAGACAGGGGCTGGGAACAATGAGCAGTTCTTC	CASSQTGAGNNEQFF	TRBV7-7	TRBJ2-1	-	TRBD1
TGTGCCAGCAGCTTGGACGTACACGGGGCCAACGTCCTGACTTTC	CASSLDVHGANVLTF	TRBV5-4	TRBJ2-6	-	-
TGTGCCAGCAGCCAAGACTACAGGGGAACTGGAAACACCATATATTTT	CASSQDYRGTGNTIYF	TRBV14	TRBJ1-3	-	TRBD1
TGTGCCAGCAGCGTCGAACAGGGGTGGTTTGGAGAGACCCAGTACTTC	CASSVEQGWFGETQYF	TRBV9	TRBJ2-5	many	TRBD1
TGCGCCAGCAGCTTTGGCAGGGGGCTCGATGAGCAGTTCTTC	CASSFGRGLDEQFF	TRBV5-1	TRBJ2-1	-	TRBD1
TGTGCCAGCAGCCTTCAACGGGACACTGAAGCTTTCTTT	CASSLQRDTEAFF	TRBV7-2	TRBJ1-1	-	-
TGTGCCAGCAGTTACTCCGTACGGAACACCATATATTTT	CASSYSVRNTIYF	TRBV6-2/TRBV6-3	TRBJ1-3	-	-
TGTGCCAGCTCCCCGGGGGGGGCAGCCTACGAGCAGTACTTC	CASSPGGAAYEQYF	TRBV18	TRBJ2-7	-	TRBD2
TGTGCCAGCAGCCCTCAGACAGCGAACACCGGGGAGCTGTTTTTT	CASSPQTANTGELFF	TRBV7-2	TRBJ2-2	-	-
TGTGCCAGCAGCGCCGGGACAGGGAATGAGCAGTTCTTC	CASSAGTGNEQFF	TRBV11-3	TRBJ2-1	-	TRBD1
TGTGCCACCAGTGATTTTAGCCTAGCGGCTACAGATACGCAGTATTTT	CATSDFSLAATDTQYF	TRBV24-1	TRBJ2-3	-	TRBD2
TGTGCCAGCAGTTTGGGACCGGACGGGGGGCCCCAGCATTTT	CASSLGPDGGPQHF	TRBV6-5	TRBJ1-5	-	-
TGTGCCAGCAGTGAAGGAACAGCTTTGGACACCGGGGAGCTGTTTTTT	CASSEGTALDTGELFF	TRBV2	TRBJ2-2	-	-
TGTGCCAGCTCATATAGTGGAGGGAACACCGGGGAGCTGTTTTTT	CASSYSGGNTGELFF	TRBV18	TRBJ2-2	few	-
TGTGCCAGCAGCCCGGGACAGGGGCGGCGTGAAGCTTTCTTT	CASSPGQGRREAFF	TRBV11-2	TRBJ1-1	once	TRBD1
TGTGCCAGCAGTGAAGTTGTGCTGTTCGCGGTACAGCCCCAGCATTTT	CASSEVVLFAVQPQHF	TRBV2	TRBJ1-5	-	-
TGCGCCAGCAGTAAGGCGGGAGAGGAGACCCAGTACTTC	CASSKAGEETQYF	TRBV5-1	TRBJ2-5	-	TRBD2
TGTGCCATCGGAAGAGGGGGCCAAGAGACCCAGTACTTC	CAIGRGGQETQYF	TRBV10-3	TRBJ2-5	-	-
TGTGCCAGCAGCGTAGAAGCGGGAGGGCTGGCAGATACGCAGTATTTT	CASSVEAGGLADTQYF	TRBV9	TRBJ2-3	few	TRBD2
TGTGCCAGCAGCTTGGGGGGGACAGGCTATAATGAAAAACTGTTTTTT	CASSLGGTGYNEKLFF	TRBV7-9	TRBJ1-4	-	TRBD1
TGTGCCAGCAGTGACCAGGGGTCCTACAATGAGCAGTTCTTC	CASSDQGSYNEQFF	TRBV2	TRBJ2-1	once	-
TGTGCCAGCAGTGCCGGGACAGGGGGCAATCAGCCCCAGCATTTT	CASSAGTGGNQPQHF	TRBV2	TRBJ1-5	-	TRBD1
TGTGCCAGTAGCCCACAGGGGGCAGGAGGCTACACCTTC	CASSPQGAGGYTF	TRBV19	TRBJ1-2	-	TRBD1
TGTGCCAGCAGTTTGAACAGGCCGAACACTGAAGCTTTCTTT	CASSLNRPNTEAFF	TRBV27	TRBJ1-1	-	-
TGCGCCAGCAGGCGGGGGCGTAACACTGAAGCTTTCTTT	CASRRGRNTEAFF	TRBV5-1	TRBJ1-1	few	-
TGTGCCAGCAGCGCGGGTCCCCGCACAGATACGCAGTATTTT	CASSAGPRTDTQYF	TRBV9	TRBJ2-3	-	-